This T cell receptor beta chain was sequenced during a study of blood T cell repertoires in COVID-19. Across the study: Samples of COVID-19 (acute and convalescent) were obtained from the United States, Italy and Spain. Sample material is recorded as cDNA or gDNA derived from T cells, B-cell-depleted T cells, or PBMCs.

The count of this clone is one. Per the original methods: Reference gene primer amplification gave estimated nucleated cell counts. Repertoires were generated with immunoSEQ multiplex PCR, while TCRdb's copy carries only in-frame clones and drops some. V and J calls plus clone size are reproduced from that table; the DNA served to infer D and trimming. The data hold fewer than 200,000 clones, with 84% observed a single time. Trimming took off 4 bases at V and 7 bases at J, with 12 bases between the two ends. Germline CDR1 reads SNHLY; CDR2 reads FYNNEI. The CDR3 totals 13 residues. Material for sequencing was peripheral blood. The sequence was collected from a human donor in a cohort sampled during active COVID-19. V and J are TRBV2 and TRBJ2-3; D perhaps matches TRBD1 (5 bases). The CDR3 protein is CASSGFRVNTQYF. CDR3 nucleotide sequence: TGTGCCAGCAGTGGGTTCAGGGTCAATACGCAGTATTTT.